The 4 T cell receptor beta chains given below trace back to one sample, sequenced in a study of Ad26.COV2.S vaccination and SARS-CoV-2 variants. Clones were read by immunoSEQ multiplex PCR, and TCRdb kept only the in-frame ones, dropping some. The table records about 440,000 clones, 90% of them present only once. Regarding treatment: about 20 received Ad26.COV2.S at low or high dose, single or two shots; about five received placebo; per-sample allocation not given. At day 63 after the first vaccine or placebo injection, samples were drawn. The sample was peripheral blood, taken in a trial of Ad26.COV2.S vaccine versus placebo. These receptors all come from a person aged 18 to 65 who received the Ad26.COV2.S COVID-19 vaccine or a placebo.

V usage is TRBV10-3 and J usage is TRBJ2-7; 11 bases map to TRBD1. Germline V gives CDR1 ENHRY, CDR2 SYGVKD. Losses at the gene ends were 8 bases for V and 5 bases for J; bases not matched to a gene: 5. This CDR3 comprises 13 residues. CDR3 in DNA: TGTGCCATCGGAAGGACAGGGGGCGACGAGCAGTACTTC. Its protein product is CAIGRTGGDEQYF.

V and J are TRBV20-1 and TRBJ2-3; D is unclear. V lost 1 base and J 8 bases, leaving 7 bases between the germline ends. CDR3 size: 11 residues. Germline V gives CDR1 DFQATT, CDR2 SNEGSKA (reference sequence). CDR3 nucleotides: TGCAGTGCTAGAGTGGCAGGTACGCAGTATTTT. Translation gives CSARVAGTQYF.

The chain recombines TRBV2 with TRBJ2-7; D not certain. Germline assignment: CDR1 SNHLY and CDR2 FYNNEI. V dropped 9 bases and J dropped 4 bases, with 10 bases sitting between them. The CDR3 covers 11 residues. CDR3 amino acids: CASTGEYEQYF. DNA for the CDR3: TGTGCCAGTACTGGCGAATACGAGCAGTACTTC.

This clone has a single count. This CDR3 is also generated by other DNA sequences in the sample. This chain uses TRBV5-1 with TRBJ2-7; 10 bases are shared with TRBD1. CDR1 is SGHRS, CDR2 YFSETQ, per germline. The V and J ends lost 3 bases and 4 bases, in that order; junction bases with no gene match: 4. The CDR3 runs 14 residues. CDR3 sequence (DNA): TGCGCCAGCAGCTCGGGGACAGGGGAATACGAGCAGTACTTC. The encoded protein is CASSSGTGEYEQYF.